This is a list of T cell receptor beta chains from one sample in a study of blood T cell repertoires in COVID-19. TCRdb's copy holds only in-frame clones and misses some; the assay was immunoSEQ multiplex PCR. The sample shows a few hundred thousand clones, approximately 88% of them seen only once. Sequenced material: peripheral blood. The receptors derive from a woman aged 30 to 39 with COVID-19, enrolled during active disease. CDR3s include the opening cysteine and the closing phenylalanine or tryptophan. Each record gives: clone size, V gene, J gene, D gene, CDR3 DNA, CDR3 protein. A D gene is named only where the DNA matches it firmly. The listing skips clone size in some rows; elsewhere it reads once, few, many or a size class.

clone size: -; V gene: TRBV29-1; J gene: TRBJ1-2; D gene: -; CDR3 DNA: TGCAGCGTAGGTGGGGGCGCAGGCCCCCGGGGGGACTATGGCTACACCTTC; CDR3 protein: CSVGGGAGPRGDYGYTF
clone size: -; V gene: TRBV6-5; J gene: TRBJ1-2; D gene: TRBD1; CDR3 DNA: TGTGCCAGCAGTCGGACAGGCGAAGATGGCTACACCTTC; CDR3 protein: CASSRTGEDGYTF
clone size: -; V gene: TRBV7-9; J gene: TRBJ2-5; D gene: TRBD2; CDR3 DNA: TGTGCCAGCAGCAGAAGGACTAGCGGGGGGGCTTTAGAGACCCAGTACTTC; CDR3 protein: CASSRRTSGGALETQYF
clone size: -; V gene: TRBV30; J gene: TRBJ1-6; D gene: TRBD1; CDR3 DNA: TGTGCCTGGGGCGGGGGACAGGTTAATTCACCCCTCCACTTT; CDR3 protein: CAWGGGQVNSPLHF
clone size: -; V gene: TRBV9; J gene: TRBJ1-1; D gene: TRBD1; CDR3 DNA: TGTGCCAGCAGCGCTAGGGACAGAAAGAACACTGAAGCTTTCTTT; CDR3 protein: CASSARDRKNTEAFF
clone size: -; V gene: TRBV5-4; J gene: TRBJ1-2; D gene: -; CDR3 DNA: TGTGCCAGCAGCTTGGCAGGGGCTACCTATGGCTACACCTTC; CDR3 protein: CASSLAGATYGYTF
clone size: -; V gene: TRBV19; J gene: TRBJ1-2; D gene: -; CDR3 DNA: TGTGCCAGTAGTATGGGGCTACGTGGCTACACCTTC; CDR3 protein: CASSMGLRGYTF
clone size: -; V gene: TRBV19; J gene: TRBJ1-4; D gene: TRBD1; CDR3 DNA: TGTGCCAGTTCCCGGGACAGGGATGAAAAACTGTTTTTT; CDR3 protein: CASSRDRDEKLFF
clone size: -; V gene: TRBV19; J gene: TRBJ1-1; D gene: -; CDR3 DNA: TGTGCCAGTAGTATGTCCTCGAACACTGAAGCTTTCTTT; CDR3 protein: CASSMSSNTEAFF
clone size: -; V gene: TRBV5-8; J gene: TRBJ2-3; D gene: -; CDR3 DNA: TGTGCCAGCAGCTTACAGGGACCAGATACGCAGTATTTT; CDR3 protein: CASSLQGPDTQYF
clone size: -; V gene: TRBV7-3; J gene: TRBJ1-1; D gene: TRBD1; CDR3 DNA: TGTGCCAGCAGCACAGGGGCGGAGAACACTGAAGCTTTCTTT; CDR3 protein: CASSTGAENTEAFF
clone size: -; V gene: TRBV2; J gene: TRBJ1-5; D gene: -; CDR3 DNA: TGTGCCAGCAGTGGGGATCGGGGGGTTGATCAGCCCCAGCATTTT; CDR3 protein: CASSGDRGVDQPQHF
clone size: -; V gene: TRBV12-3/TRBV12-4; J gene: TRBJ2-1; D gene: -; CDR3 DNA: TGTGCCAGCAGGTCAACAGGGCCGAATGAGCAGTTCTTC; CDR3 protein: CASRSTGPNEQFF
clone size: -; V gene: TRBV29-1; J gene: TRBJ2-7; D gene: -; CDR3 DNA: TGCAGCGTTGACATAGGGGGACGCCCCTACGAGCAGTACTTC; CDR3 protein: CSVDIGGRPYEQYF
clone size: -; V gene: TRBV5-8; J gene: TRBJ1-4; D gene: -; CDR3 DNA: TGTGCCAGCAGCTTGATGTCGGGAAAAACGCGGAATGAAAAACTGTTTTTT; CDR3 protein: CASSLMSGKTRNEKLFF
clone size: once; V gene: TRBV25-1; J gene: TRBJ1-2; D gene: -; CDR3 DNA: TGTGCCAGCGCAGACACTAACTATGGCTACACCTTC; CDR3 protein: CASADTNYGYTF
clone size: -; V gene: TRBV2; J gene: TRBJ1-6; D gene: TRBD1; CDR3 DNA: TGTGCCAGCAGACGACTCAGGACAGGGGAAAATTCACCCCTCCACTTT; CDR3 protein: CASRRLRTGENSPLHF
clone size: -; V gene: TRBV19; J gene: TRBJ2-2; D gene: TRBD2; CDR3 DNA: TGTGCCATACTCGGGGACTACGCCGGGGAGCTGTTTTTT; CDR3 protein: CAILGDYAGELFF
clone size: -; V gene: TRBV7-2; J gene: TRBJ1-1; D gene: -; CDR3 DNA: TGTGCCAGCAGCTTCACACAGGAGAACACTGAAGCTTTCTTT; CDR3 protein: CASSFTQENTEAFF
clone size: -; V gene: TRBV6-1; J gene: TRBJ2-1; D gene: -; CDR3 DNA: TGTGCCAGCAGTGACATGGGCGATTGGCAGTTCTTC; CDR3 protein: CASSDMGDWQFF